The clone carrying this T cell receptor (beta chain) was seen only a few times. This sample stems from a study of early T cells in non-severe SARS-CoV-2 infection. Separate cDNA molecules each had unique molecular identifiers attached to them. TCRdb redid the calling of the 5' RACE reads with MiXCR, one entry per CDR3 protein. The sample lists tens of thousands of distinct CDR3 sequences; 8.5% to 10% were seen once. CDR3 length: 13 residues. After removal of 0 bases from V and 11 bases from J, the junction contained 4 bases not matched to a gene. The germline CDR1 and CDR2 sequences are MNHEY and SMNVEV (reference sequence).

The sequencing input was whole blood. The chain uses TRBV27 and TRBJ2-7; 10 positions agree with TRBD1. The TCR comes from an adult who was a healthcare worker with PCR-confirmed SARS-CoV-2 infection or an uninfected control (not recorded which). The CDR3 here is CASSLSGGQGKYF. CDR3 nucleotide sequence: TGTGCCAGCAGTTTATCGGGGGGACAGGGGAAGTACTTC.